This T cell receptor beta chain was sequenced in a study of blood T cell repertoires in COVID-19. For the study at large: Samples of COVID-19 (acute and convalescent) were obtained from the United States, Italy and Spain. Sources were T cells, B-cell-depleted T cells, or PBMCs; the material itself was cDNA or gDNA.

Original analysis: For nucleated cells, counts were estimated from reference gene primer amplification. This table comes from immunoSEQ multiplex PCR, and its TCRdb copy is limited to in-frame clones, with some not included. V and J calls and clone size follow that table, whereas D and trimming were derived from the DNA. Of some 35,000 clones in the sample, about 88% were seen once. V shed 0 bases and J shed 18 bases, with 15 bases lying between them. There are 13 residues in the CDR3. Sequences were obtained from peripheral blood. The chain carries TRBV12-3 or TRBV12-4 and TRBJ1-6; no firm D call. This TCR was sampled from a man in his 70s with active COVID-19. CDR3 residues: CASSLASRGRTHF. The DNA for the CDR3 is TGTGCCAGCAGTTTAGCCTCGAGAGGCCGAACCCACTTT.